The 27 T cell receptor beta chains below were found in one sample sequenced in a study of T cell responses to AZD1222 COVID-19 vaccine. Assay: immunoSEQ multiplex PCR; the TCRdb copy retains only in-frame clones and omits some. Of under 200,000 clones listed, 94% are singletons. Here the sequenced sample was peripheral blood, taken on day 0 of AZD1222 vaccination. All receptors come from an adult in good health.

The chain combines TRBV7-8 with TRBJ1-2, with D hard to call. Trimming took off 5 bases at V and 1 base at J, with 11 bases between the two ends. Germline V gene sequence: CDR1 SGHVS, CDR2 FQNEAQ. CDR3 length: 14 residues. The CDR3 protein is CASSPRAVNYGYTF. The CDR3, as DNA: TGTGCCAGCAGCCCACGGGCGGTTAACTATGGCTACACCTTC.

The chain has TRBV20-1 and TRBJ2-1, with 8 bases identical to TRBD1. The V and J ends lost 5 bases and 12 bases, in that order; junction bases with no gene match: 3. Germline CDR1 and CDR2: DFQATT and SNEGSKA (reference sequence). This CDR3 region has 10 residues. CDR3 amino acids: CSAQDRGQFF. Here the CDR3 DNA reads TGCAGTGCTCAAGACAGGGGGCAGTTCTTC.

V gene TRBV6-2 or TRBV6-3 combines with J gene TRBJ2-7; a weak D match, TRBD2 (6 bases). This CDR3 is 16 amino acids long. The V and J ends lost 0 bases and 2 bases respectively, with 14 bases between them. Germline V gene data show CDR1 as MNHEY and CDR2 as SVGEGT. CDR3 bases: TGTGCCAGCAGTTACTCGAACCAGGGACTCCCCTACGAGCAGTACTTC. Its translation is CASSYSNQGLPYEQYF.

As regards this clone: The same CDR3 can be traced to other DNA sequences in this sample. This sequence joins TRBV6-5 and TRBJ2-7; TRBD1 might be the D (7 bases). Germline-derived CDR1 and CDR2 are MNHEY and SVGAGI. V was clipped by 4 bases and J by 3 bases, with 13 bases between them. The CDR3 contains 14 residues. The CDR3: CASSLQGGGYEQYF. The DNA for the CDR3 is TGTGCCAGCAGTTTGCAGGGGGGAGGCTACGAGCAGTACTTC.

V and J are TRBV28 and TRBJ1-2; D is uncertain. V lost 3 bases and J lost 4, with 12 bases in between. CDR3 size: 14 residues. The germline CDR1 and CDR2 sequences are MDHEN and SYDVKM. The CDR3 DNA reads as TGTGCCAGCAGTTTGAAAGGGAAAGTCTATGGCTACACCTTC. This translates into CASSLKGKVYGYTF.

The CDR3 nucleotides read TGTGCCAGCAGTTTCGGGAGCCACCAACCCCTCGAGCAGTACTTC. Translated, it gives CASSFGSHQPLEQYF. The chain recombines TRBV28 with TRBJ2-7; D is possibly TRBD2 (6 bases). V dropped 3 bases and J dropped 6 bases, with 18 bases sitting between them. Looked up from germline, CDR1 is MDHEN and CDR2 is SYDVKM. The CDR3 covers 15 residues.

The V gene is TRBV4-1, the J gene TRBJ1-2; D not certain. Trimming stripped 1 base from V and 4 bases from J, with 19 bases between. The CDR3 extends over 17 amino acids. CDR1 and CDR2 from the germline V gene are MGHRA and YSYEKL. For the CDR3, the DNA is TGCGCCAGCAGCCAAGCTAATCGTGACTTATCCCTCTATGGCTACACCTTC. Encoded protein: CASSQANRDLSLYGYTF.

The chain carries TRBV6-5 and TRBJ1-6; 8 positions agree with TRBD1. Per germline, CDR1 MNHEY and CDR2 SVGAGI. Unmatched junction bases numbered 7, after V lost 5 bases and J lost 10 bases. The CDR3 covers 14 residues. The CDR3 nucleotides are TGTGCCAGCAGTCAGGGGGCCCGGGGGTCACCCCTCCACTTT. Translating it yields CASSQGARGSPLHF.

The CDR3 region is CASSLGGPRVLSGELFF. CDR3 sequence (DNA): TGTGCCAGCAGCTTAGGGGGACCCCGGGTGTTAAGCGGGGAGCTGTTTTTT. The V and J genes are TRBV7-3 and TRBJ2-2; D possibly uses TRBD1 or TRBD2 (5 bases each). This CDR3 comprises 17 residues. CDR1 and CDR2 from the germline V gene are SGHTA and FQGTGA. V was cut by 2 bases and J by 7 bases, with 20 bases left in between.

The chain links TRBV19 to TRBJ1-5; D is uncertain. The germline CDR1 and CDR2 sequences are LNHDA and SQIVND (reference sequence). Trimming removed 7 bases from V and 6 bases from J, with 10 bases in between. The CDR3 totals 12 residues. For the CDR3, the DNA is TGTGCCAGTAAGGTTGGGGTTCAGCCCCAGCATTTT. It translates to CASKVGVQPQHF.

V is TRBV29-1 and J is TRBJ2-3, with D unclear. The CDR3 is 13 residues long. Germline assignment: CDR1 SQVTM and CDR2 ANQGSEA. Trimming stripped 1 base from V and 9 bases from J, with 14 bases between. CDR3 sequence: CSVEVESFGTQYF. The CDR3 region has the DNA TGCAGCGTTGAAGTCGAGTCGTTCGGAACGCAGTATTTT.

As regards this clone: Other DNA sequences in the same sample also yield this CDR3. The chain uses TRBV29-1 and TRBJ1-2; D is ambiguous. Germline-derived CDR1 and CDR2 are SQVTM and ANQGSEA. Trimming stripped 1 base from V and 2 bases from J, with 8 bases between. The CDR3 totals 13 residues. CDR3 sequence reads: CSVEVRGNYGYTF. DNA of the CDR3: TGCAGCGTTGAAGTTCGCGGGAACTATGGCTACACCTTC.

The chain employs TRBV11-2 and TRBJ1-6; no reliable D call. Trimming stripped 1 base from V and 9 bases from J, with 7 bases between. The CDR3 covers 13 residues. Germline lookup yields CDR1 SGHAT and CDR2 FQNNGV. CDR3 in DNA: TGTGCCAGCAGCTTAGTCTGGGGTTCACCCCTCCACTTT. Its translation: CASSLVWGSPLHF.

The rearrangement links TRBV18 to TRBJ1-5, with a weak D call TRBD1 (6 bases). Trimming shortened V by 0 bases and J by 6 bases, and 15 bases separated the two germline ends. This CDR3 comprises 16 residues. Germline V gene sequence: CDR1 KGHSH, CDR2 LQKENI. In DNA form, the CDR3 reads TGTGCCAGCTCACCACCGGGACAAACCGCGGGTCAGCCCCAGCATTTT. This codes for CASSPPGQTAGQPQHF.

The V call is TRBV19, the J call TRBJ2-2; maybe TRBD1 (6 bases). Germline V CDR1 and CDR2: LNHDA, SQIVND (reference sequence). The CDR3 is 16 residues long. Trimming pared 6 bases from V and 6 bases from J, leaving 20 bases between. This CDR3 reads CASSPRGGVLSGELFF. The CDR3 DNA reads TGTGCCAGTAGCCCCCGAGGGGGAGTTCTGTCCGGGGAGCTGTTTTTT.

The chain carries TRBV7-9 and TRBJ2-7; 11 bases align to TRBD2. Germline assignment: CDR1 SEHNR and CDR2 FQNEAQ (reference sequence). The CDR3 consists of 19 residues. The trim removed 1 base at V and 2 bases at J, leaving 13 bases unmatched. Here the CDR3 DNA reads TGTGCCAGCAGCTTAGGGGGGACTAGCGGAAGCCATTACACCTACGAGCAGTACTTC. This gives the protein CASSLGGTSGSHYTYEQYF. Looking up the rest from reference TRBV7-9 and TRBJ2-7 gives the full variable domain: DTGVSQNPRHKITKRGQNVTFRCDPISEHNRLYWYRQTLGQGPEFLTYFQNEAQLEKSRLLSDRFSAERPKGSFSTLEIQRTEQGDSAMYLCASSLGGTSGSHYTYEQYFGPGTRLTVT.

The chain employs TRBV7-9 and TRBJ2-1; no clear D. Germline CDR1 SEHNR, CDR2 FQNEAQ (reference sequence). V was pared by 3 bases and J by 6 bases, with 6 bases between. The CDR3 loop spans 12 amino acids. Here the CDR3 reads CASSFARNEQFF. In nucleotides, the CDR3 is TGTGCCAGCAGCTTCGCGCGCAATGAGCAGTTCTTC.

The J gene is TRBJ2-6, the V gene TRBV7-9, with D tentatively TRBD1 (6 bases). Trimming pared 5 bases from V and 2 bases from J, leaving 16 bases between. The CDR3 sequence is 17 residues long. Germline CDR1 is SEHNR and CDR2 is FQNEAQ (reference sequence). The chain's CDR3 is CASSGTTGSAGANVLTF. The CDR3 DNA reads TGTGCCAGCAGCGGAACCACAGGGTCTGCTGGGGCCAACGTCCTGACTTTC. Filled out from reference TRBV7-9 and TRBJ2-6, the complete variable domain reads DTGVSQNPRHKITKRGQNVTFRCDPISEHNRLYWYRQTLGQGPEFLTYFQNEAQLEKSRLLSDRFSAERPKGSFSTLEIQRTEQGDSAMYLCASSGTTGSAGANVLTFGAGSRLTVL.

The chain joins TRBV19 to TRBJ2-5; 8 nucleotides agree with TRBD1. The CDR3 loop spans 15 amino acids. V gave up 9 bases and J gave up 1 base; unmatched junction bases: 10. CDR1 is LNHDA, CDR2 SQIVND, per germline (reference sequence). CDR3 coding DNA: TGTGCCAGCGCCCCAGGACAGGGAGGCCAAGAGACCCAGTACTTC. This sequence encodes CASAPGQGGQETQYF.

This clone was seen a handful of times. This rearrangement joins TRBV7-9 to TRBJ1-4; D perhaps matches TRBD1 (6 bases). Trimming took off 5 bases at V and 2 bases at J, with 15 bases between the two ends. This CDR3 has 16 amino acids. CDR1 and CDR2 (germline): SEHNR, FQNEAQ (reference sequence). DNA of the CDR3: TGTGCCAGCAGCCCCAGGGGCAAGAGCACTAATGAAAAACTGTTTTTT. It yields the protein CASSPRGKSTNEKLFF.

This clone was seen once. The chain links TRBV28 to TRBJ2-6; D may be TRBD1 (6 bases). V gave up 7 bases and J gave up 2 bases, with 15 bases separating them. This CDR3 has 16 amino acids. Germline V gene sequence: CDR1 MDHEN, CDR2 SYDVKM. For the CDR3, the DNA is TGTGCCAGCACCCTGCGATCAGGGGCTGGGGCCAACGTCCTGACTTTC. Its protein product is CASTLRSGAGANVLTF. The full variable domain, rest sourced from reference TRBV28 and TRBJ2-6, is DVKVTQSSRYLVKRTGEKVFLECVQDMDHENMFWYRQDPGLGLRLIYFSYDVKMKEKGDIPEGYSVSREKKERFSLILESASTNQTSMYLCASTLRSGAGANVLTFGAGSRLTVL.

The chain employs TRBV11-2 and TRBJ2-1, with 8 positions matching TRBD2. The CDR3 spans 16 residues. The germline V gene encodes CDR1 SGHAT and CDR2 FQNNGV. Trimming at V came to 1 base and at J to 3 bases, leaving 5 bases not matched to a gene. CDR3 protein: CASSLGASGRYNEQFF. The CDR3 coding sequence is TGTGCCAGCAGCTTAGGAGCTAGCGGGCGCTACAATGAGCAGTTCTTC.

The CDR3 protein is CASSGTPHEQFF. In DNA, the CDR3 is TGCGCCAGCAGCGGGACCCCCCATGAGCAGTTCTTC. The V and J genes are TRBV10-2 and TRBJ2-1; D possibly matches TRBD1 or TRBD2 (5 bases each). Deletions cut 6 bases from V and 8 bases from J, with 11 bases between. Germline-derived CDR1 and CDR2 are WSHSY and SAAADI. There are 12 residues in the CDR3.

This chain connects TRBV6-5 to TRBJ1-6; 8 nucleotides match TRBD1. Trimming took 7 bases from V and 8 from J; bases not matched to a gene: 4. Per the germline V gene, CDR1 is MNHEY and CDR2 is SVGAGI. The CDR3 runs 13 residues. CDR3 region: CASNDRGYSPLHF. In DNA form, the CDR3 reads TGTGCCAGCAACGACAGGGGATATTCACCCCTCCACTTT.

Only one count was recorded for this clone. This chain links TRBV19 with TRBJ1-2; possibly TRBD1 for D (5 bases). Trimming left V 7 bases short and J 5 bases short, with 14 bases between. CDR1 is LNHDA and CDR2 is SQIVND in the germline V gene (reference sequence). CDR3 length equals 13 residues. The CDR3 nucleotides read TGTGCCAGTACCCCCCGGGGGAAATATGGCTACACCTTC. It codes for CASTPRGKYGYTF.

The chain joins TRBV5-6 to TRBJ1-1; maybe TRBD1 (5 bases). V lost 0 bases and J 1 base, leaving 7 bases between the germline ends. CDR3 length: 14 amino acids. CDR1 and CDR2 (germline): SGHDT, YYEEEE. The CDR3 nucleotides read TGTGCCAGCAGCTTGGCTGGGGGGAACACTGAAGCTTTCTTT. The encoded protein is CASSLAGGNTEAFF.

The chain carries TRBV5-1 and TRBJ2-7, with D maybe TRBD2 (6 bases). The CDR3 runs 13 residues. Germline V gives CDR1 SGHRS, CDR2 YFSETQ. The germline V and J ends were trimmed by 5 bases and 5 bases, with 14 bases remaining between them. The CDR3 DNA sequence: TGCGCCAGCAGGCGGGACCTCAGGAACGAGCAGTACTTC. Translated: CASRRDLRNEQYF.